A single sample is the source of the 25 T cell receptor beta chains below, sequenced in a study of OX40 agonist ivuxolimab in advanced cancers. Measured with immunoSEQ multiplex PCR; TCRdb has only the in-frame clones, and not every one. The repertoire consists of tens of thousands of clones, with about 90% occurring once and the leading ten covering under 9.5%. Source: CD4+ or CD8+ T cells sorted from blood, taken in a trial of the OX40 agonist ivuxolimab. The source of these receptors is an adult with an advanced solid tumor such as melanoma, head and neck, liver or kidney cancer.

This chain links TRBV12-5 with TRBJ1-3; D not resolved. Germline lookup yields CDR1 LGHNT and CDR2 FRNRAP. The ends were cut back, 2 bases at V and 1 base at J, with 15 bases in the middle. This CDR3 comprises 17 residues. DNA for the CDR3: TGTGCTAGTGGTTTGAGGTTCGCGGGGAGGTCTGGAAACACCATATATTTT. It translates to CASGLRFAGRSGNTIYF. Looking up the rest from reference TRBV12-5 and TRBJ1-3 gives the full variable domain: DARVTQTPRHKVTEMGQEVTMRCQPILGHNTVFWYRQTMMQGLELLAYFRNRAPLDDSGMPKDRFSAEMPDATLATLKIQPSEPRDSAVYFCASGLRFAGRSGNTIYFGEGSWLTVV.

The chain has TRBV28 and TRBJ1-5; D is ambiguous. Germline assignment: CDR1 MDHEN and CDR2 SYDVKM. The V and J ends lost 3 bases and 5 bases respectively, with 5 bases between them. CDR3 length equals 12 residues. DNA for the CDR3: TGTGCCAGCAGTTTTTTTGATCAGCCCCAGCATTTT. The encoded protein is CASSFFDQPQHF.

The V gene is TRBV28, the J gene TRBJ1-6; D gene ambiguous. The germline V gene has CDR1 MDHEN and CDR2 SYDVKM. Trimming took off 3 bases at V and 6 bases at J, with 12 bases between the two ends. There are 15 residues in the CDR3. The chain's CDR3 is CASSFFVTFNSPLHF. CDR3 in DNA: TGTGCCAGCAGTTTTTTCGTGACCTTTAATTCACCCCTCCACTTT.

The chain has TRBV4-3 and TRBJ2-1, with 8 bases lining up with TRBD2. The length of the CDR3 is 12 residues. The V gene's germline CDR1 is LGHNA and CDR2 YSLEER. Germline trimming cut 3 bases from V and 10 bases from J; bases unmatched to any gene: 2. CDR3 nucleotides: TGCGCCAGCAGCCAGGGACTAGGGGAGCAGTTCTTC. Amino acid sequence: CASSQGLGEQFF.

DNA of the CDR3: TGTGCCAGCAGTGAATGGGTAGCGGCTAGCACAGATACGCAGTATTTT. It yields the protein CASSEWVAASTDTQYF. J is TRBJ2-3 and V is TRBV6-1, with D possibly matching TRBD2 (6 bases). The CDR3 is 16 amino acids. Germline lookup yields CDR1 MNHNS and CDR2 SASEGT. Deletions cut 2 bases from V and 0 bases from J, with 12 bases between.

This clone was seen a single time. This chain uses TRBV2 with TRBJ1-5; D remains unclear. Germline-derived CDR1 and CDR2 are SNHLY and FYNNEI. V was shortened by 8 bases and J by 6 bases, with 17 bases between the two germline ends. The CDR3 spans 14 residues. CDR3 amino acids: CASWSTGYGQPQHF. CDR3 nucleotides: TGTGCCAGCTGGAGCACGGGGTATGGTCAGCCCCAGCATTTT.

The V and J genes are TRBV27 and TRBJ2-1; TRBD2 is a possible D gene (6 bases). Germline V lookup: CDR1 MNHEY, CDR2 SMNVEV (reference sequence). V gave up 3 bases and J gave up 7 bases, with 13 bases separating them. The CDR3 runs 14 residues. The CDR3 spells CASSFVGGPNEQFF. The CDR3 DNA reads as TGTGCCAGCAGTTTTGTTGGAGGGCCTAATGAGCAGTTCTTC.

This rearrangement joins TRBV19 to TRBJ2-1; D is unresolved. The germline gives CDR1 LNHDA, CDR2 SQIVND (reference sequence). The CDR3 sequence is 14 residues long. Between the trimmed V and J ends, which lost 3 bases and 4 bases, there was a span of 10 bases. CDR3 nucleotides: TGTGCCAGTAGTATTGTAGGTTCTTACAATGAGCAGTTCTTC. Its translation is CASSIVGSYNEQFF.

CDR3 coding DNA: TGTGCCAGCAGTCCGGGACAGGGGGGAGGCGCAGATACGCAGTATTTT. Translated: CASSPGQGGGADTQYF. The rearrangement links TRBV2 to TRBJ2-3; TRBD1 matches at 11 bases. The V segment lost 5 bases and the J segment 4 bases; nucleotides outside the gene matches: 8. Germline CDR1 is SNHLY and CDR2 is FYNNEI. The CDR3 has 16 residues.

The chain carries TRBV27 and TRBJ2-3; D gene ambiguous. V was clipped by 3 bases and J by 0 bases, with 13 bases between them. CDR3 length: 16 residues. From germline, CDR1 is MNHEY and CDR2 SMNVEV (reference sequence). CDR3 region: CASSLSSGWSTDTQYF. The CDR3 DNA is TGTGCCAGCAGTTTGTCCTCTGGTTGGAGCACAGATACGCAGTATTTT.

The chain recombines TRBV30 with TRBJ2-3; D is ambiguous. The CDR3 contains 10 residues. The germline V and J ends were trimmed by 5 bases and 4 bases, with 4 bases remaining between them. CDR1 is GTSNPN, CDR2 SVGIG, per germline (reference sequence). The CDR3 coding sequence is TGTGCCTGGCAGGCAGATACGCAGTATTTT. This gives the protein CAWQADTQYF.

This sequence joins TRBV28 and TRBJ2-2; D possibly uses TRBD1 or TRBD2 (6 bases each). The CDR3 is 18 amino acids. Trimming shortened V by 4 bases and J by 3 bases, and 21 bases separated the two germline ends. Germline CDR1 and CDR2: MDHEN and SYDVKM. The CDR3 sequence is CASSSWTVQEGYTGELFF. CDR3 nucleotide sequence: TGTGCCAGCAGTTCCTGGACAGTTCAGGAGGGATACACCGGGGAGCTGTTTTTT.

The rearrangement uses TRBV13 and TRBJ2-3; no reliable D call. Germline CDR1 reads PRHDT; CDR2 reads FYEKMQ (reference sequence). V lost 0 bases to trimming and J lost 6 bases, with 4 bases between them. The CDR3 totals 12 residues. For the CDR3, the DNA is TGTGCCAGCAGCTTAGGCCGGGATACGCAGTATTTT. Protein sequence: CASSLGRDTQYF.

The gene calls are TRBV4-3 and TRBJ2-2, with 8 positions matching TRBD1. The germline V gene encodes CDR1 LGHNA and CDR2 YSLEER. The CDR3 spans 15 residues. The junction had 5 bases not matched to a gene; V was cut back by 4 bases and J by 4 bases. The CDR3 loop reads CASSLGQGGTGELFF. CDR3 DNA: TGCGCCAGCAGCCTCGGACAGGGAGGCACCGGGGAGCTGTTTTTT.

Concerning this clone: This CDR3 is also generated by other DNA sequences in the sample. The chain combines TRBV5-6 with TRBJ2-3; D is unclear. The ends were cut back, 2 bases at V and 0 bases at J, with 1 base in the middle. The CDR3 extends over 12 amino acids. Germline CDR1 SGHDT, CDR2 YYEEEE. The CDR3 region has the DNA TGTGCCAGCAGCTTTAGCACAGATACGCAGTATTTT. It translates to CASSFSTDTQYF.

The chain couples TRBV27 to TRBJ2-1; a possible D gene is TRBD1 (6 bases). The V end lost 3 bases, the J end lost 4 bases, and 13 bases lay between the germline ends. CDR3 length: 15 residues. Germline CDR1 is MNHEY and CDR2 is SMNVEV (reference sequence). The CDR3 DNA follows: TGTGCCAGCAGTTTGGAACAGGGAGAATACAATGAGCAGTTCTTC. Translated, it gives CASSLEQGEYNEQFF.

CDR3 sequence: CASSNTGLGQPQHF. CDR3 coding DNA: TGTGCCAGCAGCAACACAGGGTTAGGTCAGCCCCAGCATTTT. V and J are TRBV7-2 and TRBJ1-5, with a possible D match to TRBD1 (6 bases). Germline CDR1 reads SGHTA; CDR2 reads FQGNSA. This CDR3 contains 14 residues. V lost 5 bases to trimming and J lost 6 bases, with 14 bases between them.

About this clone: Other DNA sequences in this specimen translate into the identical CDR3. V and J are TRBV2 and TRBJ1-5; D gene ambiguous. V lost 3 bases and J lost 3, with 9 bases in between. CDR1 SNHLY and CDR2 FYNNEI come from the germline V gene. The CDR3 contains 14 residues. The CDR3 loop reads CASSEGGPNQPQHF. CDR3 bases: TGTGCCAGCAGTGAGGGCGGCCCCAATCAGCCCCAGCATTTT.

The V gene is TRBV5-1, the J gene TRBJ2-7, with 9 bases lining up with TRBD1. Per germline, CDR1 SGHRS and CDR2 YFSETQ. J gave up 0 bases and V 4 bases, and 5 bases lay outside the gene matches. The CDR3 runs to 15 residues. The chain's CDR3 is CASSPPGQGSYEQYF. DNA for the CDR3: TGCGCCAGCAGCCCTCCGGGACAGGGCTCCTACGAGCAGTACTTC.

The chain couples TRBV5-4 to TRBJ1-1; D unclear. Germline CDR1 and CDR2: SGHNT and YYREEE (reference sequence). Deletions cut 2 bases from V and 5 bases from J, with 7 bases between. The length of the CDR3 is 12 residues. In DNA form, the CDR3 reads TGTGCCAGCAGCTTAACCGGGACTGAAGCTTTCTTT. It codes for CASSLTGTEAFF.

The V and J genes are TRBV2 and TRBJ2-3; D not resolved. This CDR3 comprises 11 residues. Germline-derived CDR1 and CDR2 are SNHLY and FYNNEI. Deletions cut 6 bases from V and 0 bases from J, with 1 base between. The CDR3 spells CASRSTDTQYF. For the CDR3, the DNA is TGTGCCAGCAGAAGCACAGATACGCAGTATTTT.

The chain links TRBV30 to TRBJ1-2; D remains ambiguous. This CDR3 has 12 amino acids. The germline CDR1 and CDR2 sequences are GTSNPN and SVGIG (reference sequence). V gave up 1 base and J gave up 7 bases, with 10 bases separating them. The DNA for the CDR3 is TGTGCCTGGAGTGAGGGTGAATTTGGCTACACCTTC. This codes for CAWSEGEFGYTF.

This clone was picked up one time. The genes are TRBV6-1 and TRBJ2-7; TRBD2 aligns across 12 bases. The germline V gene encodes CDR1 MNHNS and CDR2 SASEGT. The CDR3 has 15 amino acids. Trimming at V came to 5 bases and at J to 3 bases, leaving 5 bases not matched to a gene. The CDR3 loop reads CASSPGLAGYYEQYV. CDR3 sequence (DNA): TGTGCCAGCAGTCCCGGACTAGCGGGATACTACGAGCAGTACGTC.

The chain is built from TRBV4-1 and TRBJ2-6; D remains unclear. CDR3 length: 18 residues. The germline V gene encodes CDR1 MGHRA and CDR2 YSYEKL. V shed 0 bases and J shed 0 bases, with 12 bases lying between them. In DNA form, the CDR3 reads TGCGCCAGCAGCCAAGAGGTGAGACCGTTCTCTGGGGCCAACGTCCTGACTTTC. Encoded protein: CASSQEVRPFSGANVLTF.

V usage is TRBV13 and J usage is TRBJ1-2; D unresolved. This CDR3 region has 16 residues. Per the germline V gene, CDR1 is PRHDT and CDR2 is FYEKMQ (reference sequence). Trimming pared 2 bases from V and 8 bases from J, leaving 21 bases between. Here the CDR3 DNA reads TGTGCCAGCAGCTTACGGTCTAGGTTATGGGCCGGGGGCTACACCTTC. This codes for CASSLRSRLWAGGYTF. Filled out from reference TRBV13 and TRBJ1-2, the complete variable domain reads AAGVIQSPRHLIKEKRETATLKCYPIPRHDTVYWYQQGPGQDPQFLISFYEKMQSDKGSIPDRFSAQQFSDYHSELNMSSLELGDSALYFCASSLRSRLWAGGYTFGSGTRLTVV.